The 17 T cell receptor beta chains listed next were all sequenced from one sample in a study of cytomegalovirus exposure and HLA in healthy donors. Here immunoSEQ multiplex PCR was the method, and the copy in TCRdb shows in-frame clones only, minus some. In the table there are 100,000 to 150,000 clones, around 96% of which are singletons. Input material: PBMCs. Every receptor here comes from a man aged 18 to 30 in good health and CMV-seronegative.

The chain carries TRBV27 and TRBJ2-1; D gene uncertain. V shed 6 bases and J shed 0 bases, with 12 bases lying between them. This CDR3 is 15 amino acids long. CDR1 and CDR2 (germline): MNHEY, SMNVEV (reference sequence). In DNA, the CDR3 is TGTGCCAGCAGCCCCGACTCTAGCTCCTACAATGAGCAGTTCTTC. It is translated as CASSPDSSSYNEQFF.

The chain links TRBV6-4 to TRBJ2-7; D ambiguous. Trimming took off 9 bases at V and 7 bases at J, with 10 bases between the two ends. Germline loops: CDR1 MRHNA, CDR2 SNTAGT. The CDR3 has 10 amino acids. The CDR3 sequence: CARFPGEQYF. The CDR3 nucleotides read TGTGCCAGATTTCCGGGTGAGCAGTACTTC.

The V call is TRBV28, the J call TRBJ1-1, with 8 bases identical to TRBD1. Germline CDR1 reads MDHEN; CDR2 reads SYDVKM. With 7 bases clipped from V and 1 base from J, the junction kept 5 bases outside the gene matches. This CDR3 region has 14 residues. CDR3 in DNA: TGTGCCAGCAACCTCGGACAGGGGAACACTGAAGCTTTCTTT. The encoded protein is CASNLGQGNTEAFF.

The chain links TRBV11-3 to TRBJ2-7; 14 bases map to TRBD2. This CDR3 contains 17 residues. J was trimmed by 6 bases and V by 6 bases; bases with no gene match: 13. Per germline, CDR1 SGHNT and CDR2 YENEEA. For the CDR3, the DNA is TGTGCCAGCAGTTATTTGGGACTAGCGGGAGTTGTTCGCGAGCAGTACTTC. Its translation is CASSYLGLAGVVREQYF.

CDR3 in amino acids: CASIGQISGNTIYF. CDR3 nucleotides: TGTGCCAGCATCGGACAGATCTCTGGAAACACCATATATTTT. The chain has TRBV28 and TRBJ1-3; D may be TRBD1 (6 bases). The CDR3 sequence is 14 residues long. V lost 7 bases, J lost 0 bases, and 10 bases lay in between. Germline V lookup: CDR1 MDHEN, CDR2 SYDVKM.

This chain uses TRBV7-3 with TRBJ2-1, with 9 bases aligning to TRBD1. Germline loops: CDR1 SGHTA, CDR2 FQGTGA. The CDR3 has 15 amino acids. J lost 8 bases, V lost 5 bases, and 10 bases had no gene match. The DNA of the CDR3 is TGTGCCAGCAGCCCCGGGACAGGGATTGGCGATGAGCAGTTCTTC. Protein product: CASSPGTGIGDEQFF.

The chain is built from TRBV7-3 and TRBJ2-1; no clear D. Per germline, CDR1 SGHTA and CDR2 FQGTGA. V lost 3 bases and J lost 7, with 4 bases in between. CDR3 length equals 11 residues. In DNA form, the CDR3 reads TGTGCCAGCAGCTTGCGGAATGAGCAGTTCTTC. Its protein is CASSLRNEQFF.

This sequence joins TRBV19 and TRBJ1-2; unclear D gene. Germline V CDR1 and CDR2: LNHDA, SQIVND (reference sequence). CDR3 length equals 13 residues. V lost 3 bases to trimming and J lost 3 bases, with 8 bases between them. CDR3 nucleotides: TGTGCCAGTAGTATGGCTGGTTACTATGGCTACACCTTC. The encoded protein is CASSMAGYYGYTF.

The chain recombines TRBV28 with TRBJ2-7, with 8 nucleotides matching TRBD1. Germline V gene sequence: CDR1 MDHEN, CDR2 SYDVKM. J lost 4 bases, V lost 6 bases, and 8 bases had no gene match. The CDR3 has 14 amino acids. The DNA of the CDR3 is TGTGCCAGCAGGTTTGAGGACAGGGTGTACGAGCAGTACTTC. It codes for CASRFEDRVYEQYF.

In this sample, this clone turned up once. The rearrangement links TRBV4-3 to TRBJ2-3; D gene unclear. Germline V lookup: CDR1 LGHNA, CDR2 YSLEER. The CDR3 has 13 amino acids. Trimming stripped 1 base from V and 6 bases from J, with 8 bases between. CDR3 in DNA: TGCGCCAGCAGCCAAGCCCGAGGCGATACGCAGTATTTT. Translation gives CASSQARGDTQYF.

This sequence joins TRBV7-9 and TRBJ2-7; TRBD2 is a possible D gene (6 bases). With 5 bases removed from V and 2 bases from J, the gap between germline ends came to 19 bases. Germline V gene sequence: CDR1 SEHNR, CDR2 FQNEAQ (reference sequence). The CDR3 runs 16 residues. The CDR3 sequence: CASSPEGTLGTYEQYF. In nucleotides, the CDR3 is TGTGCCAGCAGCCCCGAGGGGACTTTAGGCACCTACGAGCAGTACTTC.

The V gene is TRBV7-2, the J gene TRBJ2-7, with 9 bases identical to TRBD2. Germline lookup yields CDR1 SGHTA and CDR2 FQGNSA. The J segment lost 5 bases and the V segment lost 5 bases, leaving 7 bases of the junction unmatched. The CDR3 runs to 14 residues. In DNA form, the CDR3 reads TGTGCCAGCAGCCGTAGCGGGAGTGTCAACGAGCAGTACTTC. Residues: CASSRSGSVNEQYF.

The chain carries TRBV18 and TRBJ2-7; weak D call: TRBD1 (5 bases). CDR1 and CDR2 (germline): KGHSH, LQKENI. The CDR3 is 15 amino acids. Between the trimmed V and J ends, which lost 6 bases and 3 bases, there was a span of 18 bases. The chain's CDR3 is CASSPRLETDYEQYF. CDR3 nucleotide sequence: TGTGCCAGCTCCCCTCGGTTAGAGACAGACTACGAGCAGTACTTC.

The chain uses TRBV28 and TRBJ2-7; D perhaps matches TRBD2 (6 bases). V was pared by 5 bases and J by 6 bases, with 14 bases between. The CDR3 runs 13 residues. Germline V CDR1 and CDR2: MDHEN, SYDVKM. The CDR3 loop reads CASSGGKQREQYF. The DNA for the CDR3 is TGTGCCAGCAGTGGGGGGAAGCAGCGCGAGCAGTACTTC.

This rearrangement joins TRBV5-1 to TRBJ2-1, with 10 bases matching TRBD2. V trimming: 0 bases; J trimming: 7 bases; junction bases outside the gene matches: 7. The CDR3 covers 16 residues. The germline V gene has CDR1 SGHRS and CDR2 YFSETQ. CDR3 sequence (DNA): TGCGCCAGCAGCTTGGGAACTAGCGGGATCGGTAATGAGCAGTTCTTC. It is translated as CASSLGTSGIGNEQFF.

The chain is built from TRBV9 and TRBJ1-1, with TRBD1 matching 7 bases. Germline V gene data show CDR1 as SGDLS and CDR2 as YYNGEE. The V and J ends lost 2 bases and 0 bases, in that order; junction bases with no gene match: 10. CDR3 size: 17 residues. In DNA form, the CDR3 reads TGTGCCAGCAGCGTTGGACAGGCCTTAGGGGTGAACACTGAAGCTTTCTTT. Protein sequence: CASSVGQALGVNTEAFF. Variable domain in full (rest from reference TRBV9 and TRBJ1-1): DSGVTQTPKHLITATGQRVTLRCSPRSGDLSVYWYQQSLDQGLQFLIQYYNGEERAKGNILERFSAQQFPDLHSELNLSSLELGDSALYFCASSVGQALGVNTEAFFGQGTRLTVV.

Written as DNA, the CDR3 is TGTGCCAGCAGCAGAGGGACAGGGATTTACAATGAGCAGTTCTTC. This sequence encodes CASSRGTGIYNEQFF. The chain joins TRBV11-3 to TRBJ2-1, with 9 bases that match TRBD1. V gave up 5 bases and J gave up 4 bases; unmatched junction bases: 6. The CDR3 consists of 15 residues. Looked up from germline, CDR1 is SGHNT and CDR2 is YENEEA.